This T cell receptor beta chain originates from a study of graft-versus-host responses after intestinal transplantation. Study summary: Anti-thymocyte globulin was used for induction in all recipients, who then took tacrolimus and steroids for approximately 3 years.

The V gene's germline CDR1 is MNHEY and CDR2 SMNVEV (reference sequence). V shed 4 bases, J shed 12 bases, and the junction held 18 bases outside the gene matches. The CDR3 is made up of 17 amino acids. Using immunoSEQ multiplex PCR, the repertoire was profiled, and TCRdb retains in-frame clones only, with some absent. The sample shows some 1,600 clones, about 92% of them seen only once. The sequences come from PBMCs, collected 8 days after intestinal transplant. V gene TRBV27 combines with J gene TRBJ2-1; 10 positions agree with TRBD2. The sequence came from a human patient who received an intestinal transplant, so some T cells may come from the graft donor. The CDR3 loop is CASSSWLAGEGRMGQFF. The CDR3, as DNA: TGTGCCAGCAGTTCCTGGCTAGCGGGAGAAGGAAGGATGGGGCAGTTCTTC.